Below, 29 T cell receptor beta chains from the same sample are listed, as sequenced in a study of patients and donors after allogeneic stem cell transplantation. TCRdb called the RT-PCR reads again in MiXCR, with one record for every CDR3 protein. The table includes under 95,000 distinct CDR3 sequences, around 5% detected once. Input material: blood, either unsorted or a sorted T cell fraction (not recorded which). The origin of the receptors is a human donor who was either an allogeneic HSCT recipient or a stem cell or donor lymphocyte infusion donor (not recorded which). It is not recorded whose cells these are; they may come from a transplant donor.

This clonotype was seen repeatedly, ten times or more. The chain uses TRBV7-9 and TRBJ1-1, with D possibly TRBD1 on 5 matching bases. V shed 5 bases and J shed 8 bases, with 12 bases lying between them. The CDR3 consists of 12 residues. Germline V CDR1 and CDR2: SEHNR, FQNEAQ (reference sequence). CDR3 sequence reads: CASSIMGGEAFF. The CDR3 DNA reads as TGTGCCAGCAGCATAATGGGGGGGGAAGCTTTCTTT. The full variable domain, in which reference TRBV7-9 and TRBJ1-1 provide the parts outside the CDR3, is DTGVSQNPRHKITKRGQNVTFRCDPISEHNRLYWYRQTLGQGPEFLTYFQNEAQLEKSRLLSDRFSAERPKGSFSTLEIQRTEQGDSAMYLCASSIMGGEAFFGQGTRLTVV.

This clonotype has ten or more counts. This sequence joins TRBV5-1 and TRBJ2-3; tentatively, D is TRBD2 (6 bases). The CDR3 has 15 amino acids. Germline lookup yields CDR1 SGHRS and CDR2 YFSETQ. Trimming removed 5 bases at V and 1 base at J, with 14 bases between. The CDR3 DNA sequence: TGCGCCAGCAGGCTCCGGGAGTATGGCACAGATACGCAGTATTTT. This gives the protein CASRLREYGTDTQYF. The variable domain in full, completed from reference TRBV5-1 and TRBJ2-3, reads KAGVTQTPRYLIKTRGQQVTLSCSPISGHRSVSWYQQTPGQGLQFLFEYFSETQRNKGNFPGRFSGRQFSNSRSEMNVSTLELGDSALYLCASRLREYGTDTQYFGPGTRLTVL.

This clonotype was seen ten or more times. The chain joins TRBV5-1 to TRBJ1-3; 8 bases fit TRBD1. Germline trimming cut 2 bases from V and 3 bases from J; bases unmatched to any gene: 7. The CDR3 is 16 amino acids. CDR1 is SGHRS, CDR2 YFSETQ, per germline. In nucleotides, the CDR3 is TGCGCCAGCAGCTTAAGCAAACAGGGGGATGGAAACACCATATATTTT. Protein sequence: CASSLSKQGDGNTIYF.

The chain has TRBV6-4 and TRBJ2-4, with TRBD1 identical over 9 bases. Germline CDR1 is MRHNA and CDR2 is SNTAGT. With V trimmed by 5 bases and J by 6 bases, 17 bases remained unmatched. The CDR3 is 18 amino acids. The CDR3 protein is CASSLPKPSGQGRNIQYF. The CDR3 nucleotides read TGTGCCAGCAGTCTTCCCAAACCCTCGGGACAGGGTAGAAACATTCAGTACTTC.

This clonotype was detected many times. The rearrangement joins TRBV20-1 to TRBJ1-3; D is possibly TRBD1 (6 bases). V was pared by 0 bases and J by 3 bases, with 6 bases between. Germline CDR1 is DFQATT and CDR2 is SNEGSKA (reference sequence). This CDR3 contains 13 residues. The chain's CDR3 is CSARETGGNTIYF. CDR3 DNA: TGCAGTGCTAGAGAGACAGGTGGAAACACCATATATTTT.

This clonotype was recorded at least ten times. CDR3: CASNPRTPRLRLTDTQYF. The CDR3 DNA is TGTGCCAGCAACCCGCGAACTCCTAGACTTCGCCTCACAGATACGCAGTATTTT. The V gene is TRBV6-2 or TRBV6-3, the J gene TRBJ2-3; D is uncertain. CDR1 is MNHEY, CDR2 SVGEGT, per germline. There are 18 residues in the CDR3. V dropped 7 bases and J dropped 2 bases, with 25 bases sitting between them.

There are a few counts of this clonotype. The CDR3 here is CASSPRTSPQETQYF. The CDR3 DNA reads TGTGCCAGCAGTCCCCGGACTAGCCCTCAAGAGACCCAGTACTTC. This chain joins TRBV6-4 and TRBJ2-5; 8 bases line up with TRBD2. This CDR3 contains 15 residues. Per the germline V gene, CDR1 is MRHNA and CDR2 is SNTAGT. Trimming cost V 5 bases and J 2 bases; bases outside gene matches: 7.

This clonotype was seen many times. The V call is TRBV28, the J call TRBJ1-5, with TRBD1 matching over 8 bases. The CDR3 sequence is 14 residues long. With 6 bases clipped from V and 3 bases from J, the junction kept 4 bases outside the gene matches. Germline V CDR1 and CDR2: MDHEN, SYDVKM. The CDR3 reads CASRAGGPNQPQHF. The CDR3 DNA sequence: TGTGCCAGCAGGGCAGGGGGCCCCAATCAGCCCCAGCATTTT. The entire variable domain, with the rest obtained from reference TRBV28 and TRBJ1-5, is as follows: DVKVTQSSRYLVKRTGEKVFLECVQDMDHENMFWYRQDPGLGLRLIYFSYDVKMKEKGDIPEGYSVSREKKERFSLILESASTNQTSMYLCASRAGGPNQPQHFGDGTRLSIL.

This clonotype was seen at least ten times. The CDR3 protein is CAISESREETQYF. The CDR3, as DNA: TGTGCCATCAGTGAGTCTAGAGAAGAGACCCAGTACTTC. The chain has TRBV10-3 and TRBJ2-5; unclear D gene. The V and J ends lost 0 bases and 3 bases respectively, with 5 bases between them. The CDR3 length is 13 residues. Looked up from germline, CDR1 is ENHRY and CDR2 is SYGVKD.

This clonotype was recorded a few times. The chain combines TRBV7-9 with TRBJ2-7, with a possible D match to TRBD2 (6 bases). CDR1 is SEHNR and CDR2 is FQNEAQ in the germline V gene (reference sequence). The CDR3 covers 13 residues. Trimming cost V 3 bases and J 4 bases, with 10 bases left between them. CDR3 nucleotide sequence: TGTGCCAGCAGCTTCAGGGCGGGATACGAGCAGTACTTC. Amino acid sequence: CASSFRAGYEQYF.

Ten or more counts support this clonotype. The gene calls are TRBV20-1 and TRBJ1-5; D may be TRBD1 (6 bases). Trimming removed 7 bases at V and 0 bases at J, with 10 bases between. The germline CDR1 and CDR2 sequences are DFQATT and SNEGSKA (reference sequence). This CDR3 comprises 13 residues. The CDR3 DNA reads as TGCAGTGTGGGGGACATTAGCAATCAGCCCCAGCATTTT. Amino acid sequence: CSVGDISNQPQHF.

This clonotype was counted ten times or more. The chain links TRBV10-2 to TRBJ2-2; a weak D match, TRBD1 (6 bases). Trimming stripped 8 bases from V and 3 bases from J, with 13 bases between. Germline CDR1 WSHSY, CDR2 SAAADI. The CDR3 totals 14 residues. The CDR3 spells CASLRDTDTGELFF. The CDR3 DNA reads TGCGCCAGCCTCCGGGACACGGACACCGGGGAGCTGTTTTTT.

CDR3 in DNA: TGTGCCAGCAGTACCGCCGGAGGGGTGGAGACCCAGTACTTC. Protein sequence: CASSTAGGVETQYF. This chain connects TRBV28 to TRBJ2-5; a weak D match, TRBD2 (6 bases). CDR1 and CDR2 from the germline V gene are MDHEN and SYDVKM. The V end was cut by 5 bases, the J end by 5 bases, with 15 bases between. This CDR3 contains 14 residues. The whole variable domain, filled in from reference TRBV28 and TRBJ2-5, reads DVKVTQSSRYLVKRTGEKVFLECVQDMDHENMFWYRQDPGLGLRLIYFSYDVKMKEKGDIPEGYSVSREKKERFSLILESASTNQTSMYLCASSTAGGVETQYFGPGTRLLVL.

This clonotype was recorded at least ten times. This rearrangement joins TRBV7-8 to TRBJ1-2; tentative D call: TRBD1 (6 bases). Trimming removed 1 base from V and 8 bases from J, with 17 bases in between. The CDR3 consists of 15 residues. Germline V gene lookup returns CDR1 SGHVS and CDR2 FQNEAQ. The chain's CDR3 is CASSLGLPGAGGYTF. In DNA, the CDR3 is TGTGCCAGCAGCTTAGGCCTACCAGGGGCCGGGGGCTACACCTTC.

The table lists this clonotype with many counts. This chain connects TRBV7-2 to TRBJ2-1; D is perhaps TRBD2 (6 bases). Germline V gene data show CDR1 as SGHTA and CDR2 as FQGNSA. This CDR3 is built from 13 residues. The V gene lost 5 bases and the J gene lost 16 bases, with 21 bases spanning the gap. CDR3 bases: TGTGCCAGCAGCGGGTGGGACTCTAGCGTCCCATTCTTC. Protein: CASSGWDSSVPFF. Full variable domain (outside the CDR3, taken from reference TRBV7-2 and TRBJ2-1): GAGVSQSPSNKVTEKGKDVELRCDPISGHTALYWYRQSLGQGLEFLIYFQGNSAPDKSGLPSDRFSAERTGGSVSTLTIQRTQQEDSAVYLCASSGWDSSVPFFGPGTRLTVL.

This clonotype was detected many times. The J gene is TRBJ2-5, the V gene TRBV6-1; 10 bases match TRBD2. V was clipped by 6 bases and J by 5 bases; unmatched bases: 6. Germline V gene sequence: CDR1 MNHNS, CDR2 SASEGT. The CDR3 has 14 residues. CDR3: CASRRTSGWETQYF. The CDR3 coding sequence is TGTGCCAGCAGGCGGACTAGCGGTTGGGAGACCCAGTACTTC.

This clonotype was observed a handful of times. The chain has TRBV9 and TRBJ2-5; a possible D gene is TRBD2 (5 bases). Trimming left V 0 bases short and J 3 bases short, with 12 bases between. The CDR3 has 15 residues. CDR1 and CDR2 (germline): SGDLS, YYNGEE. The CDR3 reads CASSVGTSPKETQYF. The CDR3 nucleotides read TGTGCCAGCAGCGTAGGTACTAGTCCCAAAGAGACCCAGTACTTC.

A few counts support this clonotype. The chain joins TRBV20-1 to TRBJ2-7; D might be TRBD2 (5 bases). V lost 6 bases, J lost 2 bases, and 17 bases lay in between. Germline CDR1 and CDR2: DFQATT and SNEGSKA (reference sequence). The CDR3 sequence is 14 residues long. DNA for the CDR3: TGCAGTGCCCCCCTAGGGAGCGGACCCTACGAGCAGTACTTC. As protein: CSAPLGSGPYEQYF.

The chain links TRBV2 to TRBJ2-2, with 9 bases aligning to TRBD1. The V segment lost 6 bases and the J segment 1 base; nucleotides outside the gene matches: 3. Germline V gene data show CDR1 as SNHLY and CDR2 as FYNNEI. This CDR3 has 15 residues. The CDR3 protein is CASSGQGLNTGELFF. CDR3 nucleotides: TGTGCCAGCAGCGGACAGGGGTTGAACACCGGGGAGCTGTTTTTT.

This clonotype was observed a handful of times. The genes are TRBV5-1 and TRBJ2-7; no definite D call. CDR3 length equals 11 residues. Germline V CDR1 and CDR2: SGHRS, YFSETQ. V lost 0 bases, J lost 6 bases, and 4 bases lay in between. The CDR3 is CASSLDTEQYF. The CDR3 DNA reads as TGCGCCAGCAGCTTGGATACCGAGCAGTACTTC.

This clonotype was found a few times. The rearrangement uses TRBV12-3 or TRBV12-4 and TRBJ1-6, with 10 bases lining up with TRBD1. V shed 1 base, J shed 7 bases, and the junction held 1 base outside the gene matches. The CDR3 runs 15 residues. The CDR3 is CASSLGGQGNSPLHF. Here the CDR3 DNA reads TGTGCCAGCAGTTTAGGGGGACAGGGGAATTCACCCCTCCACTTT.

The chain is built from TRBV4-2 and TRBJ2-5, with TRBD2 matching 7 bases. Germline trimming cut 0 bases from V and 0 bases from J; bases unmatched to any gene: 10. The length of the CDR3 is 18 residues. Germline V gene data show CDR1 as LGHNA and CDR2 as YNFKEQ. CDR3 amino acids: CASSQDLVGGGHQETQYF. CDR3 DNA: TGTGCCAGCAGCCAAGATTTGGTTGGGGGGGGTCACCAAGAGACCCAGTACTTC.

This clonotype was seen repeatedly, ten times or more. The genes are TRBV20-1 and TRBJ2-3; no clear D gene. CDR3 length equals 16 residues. Trimming took 1 base from V and 1 from J, leaving 15 bases between them. CDR1 and CDR2 (germline): DFQATT, SNEGSKA (reference sequence). CDR3 loop: CSARARAAARTDTQYF. The DNA for the CDR3 is TGCAGTGCTAGAGCTCGAGCCGCAGCCCGCACAGATACGCAGTATTTT.

This clonotype was recorded at least ten times. This chain connects TRBV18 to TRBJ2-2; a possible D gene is TRBD1 (5 bases). The CDR3 sequence is 15 residues long. Trimming took off 5 bases at V and 1 base at J, with 11 bases between the two ends. Germline CDR1 reads KGHSH; CDR2 reads LQKENI. Here the CDR3 reads CASSFAGWNTGELFF. Written as DNA, the CDR3 is TGTGCCAGCTCATTCGCAGGGTGGAACACCGGGGAGCTGTTTTTT.

This clonotype has a count of ten or more. The rearrangement joins TRBV5-1 to TRBJ2-5; D gene uncertain. V lost 0 bases and J lost 1, with 4 bases in between. Per the germline V gene, CDR1 is SGHRS and CDR2 is YFSETQ. CDR3 length equals 13 residues. The CDR3 reads CASSLDTQETQYF. In DNA, the CDR3 is TGCGCCAGCAGCTTGGATACCCAAGAGACCCAGTACTTC.

This clonotype was seen at least ten times. V gene TRBV7-9 combines with J gene TRBJ2-5, with D maybe TRBD1 (6 bases). This CDR3 spans 15 amino acids. The germline V gene encodes CDR1 SEHNR and CDR2 FQNEAQ (reference sequence). Trimming pared 2 bases from V and 5 bases from J, leaving 15 bases between. The CDR3 region is CASSLYTGRLETQYF. In DNA form, the CDR3 reads TGTGCCAGCAGCTTATATACAGGGAGACTGGAGACCCAGTACTTC.

This clonotype came up many times. This sequence joins TRBV7-3 and TRBJ2-1; a possible D gene is TRBD2 (5 bases). Germline V lookup: CDR1 SGHTA, CDR2 FQGTGA. The CDR3 has 16 amino acids. V was trimmed by 1 base and J by 6 bases, leaving 16 bases between them. CDR3 region: CASSLRGIGDLNEQFF. The DNA for the CDR3 is TGTGCCAGCAGCTTAAGAGGGATCGGGGATCTCAATGAGCAGTTCTTC.

This clonotype was recorded at least ten times. The V call is TRBV5-1, the J call TRBJ1-5, with D possibly matching TRBD1 (5 bases). The CDR3 has 14 amino acids. Germline V gene data show CDR1 as SGHRS and CDR2 as YFSETQ. Deletions cut 4 bases from V and 6 bases from J, with 14 bases between. CDR3 protein: CASSADSMGQPQHF. The CDR3 DNA sequence: TGCGCCAGCAGCGCCGACAGTATGGGTCAGCCCCAGCATTTT.

Ten or more counts support this clonotype. The chain is built from TRBV12-3 or TRBV12-4 and TRBJ2-2; 7 nucleotides match TRBD1. The CDR3 runs 15 residues. The trim removed 6 bases at V and 3 bases at J, leaving 7 bases unmatched. The CDR3 DNA reads as TGTGCCAGCAGAAAACCGGGACAGCACACCGGGGAGCTGTTTTTT. Amino acids: CASRKPGQHTGELFF.